These 15 T cell receptor beta chains were all obtained from the same sample, sequenced in a study of blood T cell repertoires in COVID-19. Sequencing used immunoSEQ multiplex PCR; TCRdb keeps in-frame clones, though not all of them. The data contain approximately 230,000 clones, roughly 80% of them singletons. The sample was peripheral blood. These receptors were taken from an older man with acute or convalescent COVID-19.

The V gene is TRBV14, the J gene TRBJ2-7, with 10 positions matching TRBD1. CDR1 is SGHDN and CDR2 is FVKESK in the germline V gene. Trimming cost V 8 bases and J 4 bases; bases outside gene matches: 11. This CDR3 spans 15 amino acids. The CDR3 DNA is TGTGCCAGCCATCCGGACAGGGGGGTACAGTACGAGCAGTACTTC. As protein: CASHPDRGVQYEQYF.

The chain uses TRBV27 and TRBJ2-1; perhaps TRBD1 as D (6 bases). The CDR3 runs to 14 residues. The germline V gene has CDR1 MNHEY and CDR2 SMNVEV (reference sequence). V lost 5 bases and J 8 bases, leaving 16 bases between the germline ends. The CDR3 reads CASSTPIQGHEQFF. CDR3 nucleotide sequence: TGTGCCAGCAGTACCCCTATACAGGGTCATGAGCAGTTCTTC.

This clone has a single count. J is TRBJ1-1 and V is TRBV18; a possible D gene is TRBD1 (6 bases). The germline gives CDR1 KGHSH, CDR2 LQKENI. Trimming took 0 bases from V and 1 from J, leaving 18 bases between them. The CDR3 extends over 18 amino acids. CDR3 sequence reads: CASSPPMGANMKNTEAFF. The CDR3 nucleotides are TGTGCCAGCTCACCACCGATGGGGGCCAATATGAAGAACACTGAAGCTTTCTTT.

The CDR3 region has the DNA TGTGCCAGCAGTTTGGGACAGACATCTGGGGCCAACGTCCTGACTTTC. This translates into CASSLGQTSGANVLTF. The genes are TRBV6-5 and TRBJ2-6, with 7 bases aligning to TRBD1. The CDR3 covers 16 residues. Unmatched junction bases numbered 4, after V lost 4 bases and J lost 1 base. CDR1 is MNHEY and CDR2 is SVGAGI in the germline V gene.

The chain uses TRBV21-1 and TRBJ1-2; the table's D call, TRBD1, was not checked against the DNA. TRBV21-1 is a pseudogene segment. The CDR3 length is 17 residues. This CDR3 reads CASSDRGTGKTNYGYTF. The CDR3 region has the DNA TGTGCCAGCAGCGACCGTGGGACAGGGAAAACTAACTATGGCTACACCTTC.

The chain is built from TRBV3-1 (or the pseudogene TRBV3-2) and TRBJ1-6; no firm D call. V dropped 3 bases and J dropped 8 bases, with 17 bases sitting between them. CDR3 length: 16 amino acids. Germline lookup yields CDR1 LGHDT and CDR2 YNNKEL (reference sequence). The DNA of the CDR3 is TGTGCCAGCAGCCAGAGGAGGCTAATCGGCGATTCACCCCTCCACTTT. This gives the protein CASSQRRLIGDSPLHF.

V is TRBV2 and J is TRBJ1-6; tentatively, D is TRBD1 (6 bases). V was cut by 5 bases and J by 8 bases, with 13 bases left in between. The CDR3 length is 14 residues. Germline V CDR1 and CDR2: SNHLY, FYNNEI. In nucleotides, the CDR3 is TGTGCCAGCAGTATCAGGGAGGGGGATTCACCCCTCCACTTT. Protein sequence: CASSIREGDSPLHF.

The chain has TRBV19 and TRBJ2-3; 11 nucleotides match TRBD2. The junction had 8 bases not matched to a gene; V was cut back by 5 bases and J by 1 base. The germline V gene encodes CDR1 LNHDA and CDR2 SQIVND (reference sequence). This CDR3 has 17 residues. The CDR3 region is CASSLRLAGRRTDTQYF. CDR3 nucleotides: TGTGCCAGTAGTCTCCGACTAGCGGGGCGTCGCACAGATACGCAGTATTTT.

This chain connects TRBV6-5 to TRBJ2-7, with D possibly matching TRBD2 (5 bases). Germline CDR1 is MNHEY and CDR2 is SVGAGI. The V gene lost 8 bases and the J gene lost 1 base, with 12 bases spanning the gap. CDR3 length: 13 amino acids. CDR3 sequence: CASRRDGSYEQYF. CDR3 sequence (DNA): TGTGCCAGCCGTCGGGATGGTTCCTACGAGCAGTACTTC.

The chain combines TRBV4-1 with TRBJ1-6, with unresolved D. This CDR3 region has 15 residues. V dropped 3 bases and J dropped 9 bases, with 15 bases sitting between them. Germline lookup yields CDR1 MGHRA and CDR2 YSYEKL. The DNA of the CDR3 is TGCGCCAGCAGCCAGAAAGGAGGGCAGACTTCACCCCTCCACTTT. Protein sequence: CASSQKGGQTSPLHF.

The chain recombines TRBV15 with TRBJ2-2; D remains unclear. Trimming removed 1 base from V and 4 bases from J, with 4 bases in between. The CDR3 is made up of 13 amino acids. Germline V gene lookup returns CDR1 LNHNV and CDR2 YYDKDF (reference sequence). This CDR3 is CATSRVGTGELFF. CDR3 nucleotide sequence: TGTGCCACCAGCAGAGTCGGCACCGGGGAGCTGTTTTTT.

CDR3 region: CASSYRDRFDTGELFF. Here the CDR3 DNA reads TGTGCCAGCAGCTACCGAGACAGGTTCGACACCGGGGAGCTGTTTTTT. The chain combines TRBV7-6 with TRBJ2-2, with TRBD1 as a possible D gene (6 bases). The CDR3 covers 16 residues. In germline, CDR1 is SGHVS, CDR2 FNYEAQ. The V end was cut by 4 bases, the J end by 3 bases, with 15 bases between.

This clone has a single count. V usage is TRBV9 and J usage is TRBJ1-1; TRBD1 agrees at 8 bases. J lost 0 bases, V lost 4 bases, and 5 bases had no gene match. Germline V gene data show CDR1 as SGDLS and CDR2 as YYNGEE. The CDR3 is made up of 15 amino acids. The DNA for the CDR3 is TGTGCCAGCAGCCCAGGGGGACAGGTGAACACTGAAGCTTTCTTT. Amino acid sequence: CASSPGGQVNTEAFF.

The genes are TRBV24-1 and TRBJ1-5; 9 nucleotides agree with TRBD1. This CDR3 has 15 amino acids. Germline V gene lookup returns CDR1 KGHDR and CDR2 SFDVKD. Trimming at V came to 9 bases and at J to 1 base, leaving 6 bases not matched to a gene. The CDR3 region is CATQGQGGSNQPQHF. The CDR3 DNA reads as TGTGCCACCCAGGGACAGGGAGGGAGCAATCAGCCCCAGCATTTT.

This chain links TRBV5-1 with TRBJ1-6; D may be TRBD1 (6 bases). V was clipped by 2 bases and J by 8 bases, with 14 bases between them. Germline V CDR1 and CDR2: SGHRS, YFSETQ. The CDR3 runs to 15 residues. The CDR3 coding sequence is TGCGCCAGCAGCTTTACGACAGGCCGGGATTCACCCCTCCACTTT. It yields the protein CASSFTTGRDSPLHF.